This TCR beta chain appears in the sequencing data of a study of blood T cells in healthy people across ages. This clonotype was counted between two and nine times. Its antigen remains unidentified. Study-wide results and limits: Not knowing donor CMV status may have confounded expanded clonotype changes.

The use of a sample-barcoded 5' primer and a J-beta primer mix characterized a second PCR of roughly 6 to 11 cycles. TCRdb reprocessed the 5' RACE reads via MiXCR and lists one record per CDR3 protein. The sample lists roughly 700,000 distinct CDR3 sequences; about half were seen once. Germline assignment: CDR1 SGHTA and CDR2 FQGTGA. The CDR3 length is 16 residues. Deletions cut 1 base from V and 5 bases from J, with 12 bases between. The TCR originated in a woman aged 55-70 years in good health. Sequences were obtained from blood. This sequence joins TRBV7-3 and TRBJ1-6, with D maybe TRBD1 (5 bases). CDR3 nucleotide sequence: TGTGCCAGCAGCTTAAGTTGGGGGAGGAATAATTCACCCCTCCACTTT. Translating gives CASSLSWGRNNSPLHF.